Listed below are T cell receptor beta chains from one sample, sequenced in a study of technical replicates of blood from a few donors. This table comes from immunoSEQ multiplex PCR, and its TCRdb copy is limited to in-frame clones, with some not included. The data contain 15,000 to 20,000 clones, around nine tenths of them singletons. Input material: PBMCs. These receptors originate from a human donor in good health. Both conserved end residues are part of each CDR3. D genes are given only for firm matches. The size entry is marked missing in some rows and otherwise reads once, few, many or a size class.

V: TRBV19; length: 14; D: TRBD1; J: TRBJ2-7; size: .; CDR3: CASSTGQGVYEQYF; DNA: TGTGCCAGTAGTACCGGGCAGGGGGTCTACGAGCAGTACTTC
V: TRBV28; length: 17; D: TRBD2; J: TRBJ2-1; size: .; CDR3: CASSSPWGSGAYNEQFF; DNA: TGTGCCAGCAGTTCTCCGTGGGGCAGCGGGGCGTACAATGAGCAGTTCTTC
V: TRBV9; length: 16; D: .; J: TRBJ2-7; size: .; CDR3: CASSLRGGWGSYEQYF; DNA: TGTGCCAGCAGCCTAAGAGGAGGGTGGGGATCCTACGAGCAGTACTTC
V: TRBV11-2; length: 16; D: TRBD1; J: TRBJ2-1; size: .; CDR3: CASRRGGTGAYNEQFF; DNA: TGTGCCAGCAGACGGGGGGGGACAGGGGCCTACAATGAGCAGTTCTTC
V: TRBV30; length: 15; D: TRBD2; J: TRBJ2-7; size: .; CDR3: CAWSRGGTDSYEQYF; DNA: TGTGCCTGGAGTCGCGGGGGGACTGACTCCTACGAGCAGTACTTC
V: TRBV6-1; length: 13; D: .; J: TRBJ1-1; size: .; CDR3: CASSATENTEAFF; DNA: TGTGCCAGCAGTGCGACAGAGAACACTGAAGCTTTCTTT
V: TRBV28; length: 12; D: .; J: TRBJ1-1; size: .; CDR3: CASRGPFTEAFF; DNA: TGTGCCAGCAGGGGGCCTTTCACTGAAGCTTTCTTT
V: TRBV10-3; length: 15; D: .; J: TRBJ2-5; size: few; CDR3: CAISESNGPAGTQYF; DNA: TGTGCCATCAGTGAGTCTAATGGCCCGGCGGGGACCCAGTACTTC
V: TRBV4-1; length: 21; D: .; J: TRBJ2-3; size: .; CDR3: CASSNDAKIVKDSGNTDTQYF; DNA: TGCGCCAGCAGCAACGACGCCAAGATCGTGAAGGATAGCGGAAACACAGATACGCAGTATTTT
V: TRBV19; length: 15; D: .; J: TRBJ1-1; size: once; CDR3: CASSINAESNTEAFF; DNA: TGTGCCAGTAGTATAAATGCAGAATCGAACACTGAAGCTTTCTTT
V: TRBV6-6; length: 13; D: .; J: TRBJ2-2; size: .; CDR3: CASSEGDTGELFF; DNA: TGTGCCAGCAGCGAGGGGGACACCGGGGAGCTGTTTTTT
V: TRBV5-1; length: 14; D: .; J: TRBJ2-5; size: .; CDR3: CASSSLTRVETQYF; DNA: TGCGCCAGCAGCTCGCTAACCAGGGTGGAGACCCAGTACTTC
V: TRBV10-1; length: 14; D: .; J: TRBJ2-7; size: .; CDR3: CASSDPGLPYEQYF; DNA: TGCGCCAGCAGTGATCCGGGACTCCCCTACGAGCAGTACTTC
V: TRBV14; length: 19; D: .; J: TRBJ1-2; size: .; CDR3: CASSQDPYKTGLGYYGYTF; DNA: TGTGCCAGCAGCCAAGATCCCTATAAGACAGGACTTGGGTACTATGGCTACACCTTC
V: TRBV27; length: 17; D: TRBD2; J: TRBJ2-7; size: .; CDR3: CASSHKTSGLKPYAQYF; DNA: TGTGCCAGCAGCCATAAAACTAGCGGGCTTAAGCCCTACGCGCAGTACTTC
V: TRBV9; length: 16; D: .; J: TRBJ2-7; size: .; CDR3: CASSVGAGMFPYEQYF; DNA: TGTGCCAGCAGCGTAGGGGCCGGGATGTTCCCTTACGAGCAGTACTTC
V: TRBV5-1; length: 14; D: .; J: TRBJ2-5; size: .; CDR3: CASSLEQFKRTQYF; DNA: TGCGCCAGCAGCTTGGAACAGTTCAAGAGAACCCAGTACTTC
V: TRBV7-9; length: 14; D: .; J: TRBJ1-5; size: .; CDR3: CASSLGQGGQPQHF; DNA: TGTGCCAGCAGCCTAGGGCAGGGTGGCCAGCCCCAGCATTTT
V: TRBV28; length: 14; D: TRBD2; J: TRBJ2-5; size: once; CDR3: CASNREGGRETQYF; DNA: TGTGCCAGCAACCGGGAGGGGGGTCGAGAGACCCAGTACTTC
V: TRBV10-1; length: 13; D: .; J: TRBJ2-5; size: .; CDR3: CASSGRRRETQYF; DNA: TGCGCCAGCAGTGGACGGCGGAGGGAGACCCAGTACTTC
V: TRBV19; length: 16; D: TRBD1; J: TRBJ1-1; size: .; CDR3: CASSIWKGAIGTEAFF; DNA: TGTGCCAGTAGTATCTGGAAGGGGGCAATAGGCACTGAAGCTTTCTTT
V: TRBV7-9; length: 14; D: TRBD1; J: TRBJ2-2; size: few; CDR3: CASRWTGFTGELFF; DNA: TGTGCCAGCAGATGGACAGGTTTTACCGGGGAGCTGTTTTTT
V: TRBV15; length: 15; D: TRBD1; J: TRBJ2-7; size: medium-sized; CDR3: CATSVLRDSSYEQYF; DNA: TGTGCCACCAGCGTGTTACGGGACAGCTCCTACGAGCAGTACTTC
V: TRBV18; length: 16; D: TRBD1; J: TRBJ2-2; size: .; CDR3: CASSPLRTGVTGELFF; DNA: TGTGCCAGCTCACCACTTCGGACAGGGGTTACCGGGGAGCTGTTTTTT
V: TRBV7-9; length: 15; D: TRBD2; J: TRBJ2-7; size: .; CDR3: CASSSVRSSGYEQYF; DNA: TGTGCCAGCAGCTCCGTGAGGTCTAGCGGGTACGAGCAGTACTTC
V: TRBV10-1; length: 13; D: .; J: TRBJ2-7; size: few; CDR3: CASSSSGPNEQYF; DNA: TGCGCCAGCAGCTCCTCAGGGCCGAACGAGCAGTACTTC
V: TRBV18; length: 19; D: TRBD2; J: TRBJ2-2; size: .; CDR3: CASSPPRLIAGAWSGELFF; DNA: TGTGCCAGCTCACCACCCCGGTTGATAGCGGGAGCATGGTCCGGGGAGCTGTTTTTT
V: TRBV6-1; length: 14; D: .; J: TRBJ1-2; size: .; CDR3: CASSEAKTVYGYTF; DNA: TGTGCCAGCAGTGAAGCTAAGACAGTGTATGGCTACACCTTC
V: TRBV11-3; length: 15; D: .; J: TRBJ1-1; size: once; CDR3: CASSFGRGRNTEAFF; DNA: TGTGCCAGCAGCTTTGGACGGGGGAGGAACACTGAAGCTTTCTTT
V: TRBV27; length: 16; D: TRBD1; J: TRBJ1-1; size: few; CDR3: CASSPDRVYMDTEAFF; DNA: TGTGCCAGCAGTCCGGACAGGGTTTATATGGACACTGAAGCTTTCTTT
V: TRBV6-1; length: 15; D: .; J: TRBJ1-2; size: .; CDR3: CASSEANRNTYGYTF; DNA: TGTGCCAGCAGTGAAGCGAACAGGAATACCTATGGCTACACCTTC
V: TRBV28; length: 12; D: .; J: TRBJ2-3; size: .; CDR3: CASSFPLNTQYF; DNA: TGTGCCAGCAGTTTCCCCCTTAATACGCAGTATTTT
V: TRBV7-6; length: 14; D: TRBD1; J: TRBJ1-4; size: .; CDR3: CASSRGQSGEKLFF; DNA: TGTGCCAGCAGCCGGGGACAGTCGGGCGAAAAACTGTTTTTT
V: TRBV29-1; length: 12; D: .; J: TRBJ1-1; size: .; CDR3: CSAGGRNTEAFF; DNA: TGCAGCGCCGGGGGACGGAACACTGAAGCTTTCTTT
V: TRBV6-5; length: 15; D: TRBD1; J: TRBJ2-7; size: .; CDR3: CASRKGTGLVYEQYF; DNA: TGTGCCAGCAGGAAAGGGACAGGGCTCGTCTACGAGCAGTACTTC
V: TRBV14; length: 15; D: .; J: TRBJ2-7; size: .; CDR3: CASSQGGGSSYEQYF; DNA: TGTGCCAGCAGCCAAGGAGGAGGGAGTAGTTACGAGCAGTACTTC
V: TRBV9; length: 15; D: TRBD1; J: TRBJ1-1; size: .; CDR3: CASSVAGQGFTEAFF; DNA: TGTGCCAGCAGCGTCGCCGGACAGGGGTTTACTGAAGCTTTCTTT
V: TRBV4-2; length: 15; D: TRBD2; J: TRBJ2-1; size: .; CDR3: CASSRTSGDYNEQFF; DNA: TGTGCCAGCAGCCGGACTAGCGGGGACTACAATGAGCAGTTCTTC
V: TRBV5-1; length: 13; D: .; J: TRBJ2-7; size: .; CDR3: CASSLASEYEQYF; DNA: TGCGCCAGCAGCTTGGCCTCGGAGTACGAGCAGTACTTC
V: TRBV5-5; length: 14; D: TRBD1; J: TRBJ2-7; size: .; CDR3: CASSFGQGTYEQYF; DNA: TGTGCCAGCAGCTTTGGACAGGGAACTTACGAGCAGTACTTC
V: TRBV25-1; length: 15; D: TRBD2; J: TRBJ2-1; size: .; CDR3: CASSDPGLEFGEQFF; DNA: TGTGCCAGCAGTGACCCGGGACTAGAGTTTGGTGAGCAGTTCTTC
V: TRBV11-2; length: 13; D: .; J: TRBJ2-7; size: .; CDR3: CASSFTGRVEQYF; DNA: TGTGCCAGCAGCTTCACAGGACGGGTGGAGCAGTACTTC
V: TRBV14; length: 16; D: TRBD1; J: TRBJ1-2; size: .; CDR3: CASSQVALDRWDGYTF; DNA: TGTGCCAGCAGCCAAGTTGCTTTGGACAGGTGGGATGGCTACACCTTC
V: TRBV6-1; length: 15; D: TRBD2; J: TRBJ2-7; size: .; CDR3: CASSEGLAGSYEQYF; DNA: TGTGCCAGCAGTGAAGGACTAGCGGGATCCTACGAGCAGTACTTC
V: TRBV27; length: 13; D: .; J: TRBJ2-7; size: .; CDR3: CASSLLGGHEQYF; DNA: TGTGCCAGCAGCCTCCTAGGGGGTCACGAGCAGTACTTC
V: TRBV14; length: 12; D: .; J: TRBJ2-1; size: .; CDR3: CASSREPRIPFF; DNA: TGTGCCAGCAGCAGGGAGCCTAGAATTCCGTTCTTC
V: TRBV21-1; length: 15; D: .; J: TRBJ1-1; size: .; CDR3: CASSAYRDPYAEAFF; DNA: TGTGCCAGCAGCGCCTACAGGGACCCCTACGCTGAAGCTTTCTTT
V: TRBV2; length: 15; D: .; J: TRBJ2-2; size: .; CDR3: CASSELQGNTGELFF; DNA: TGTGCCAGCAGTGAATTACAGGGGAACACCGGGGAGCTGTTTTTT
V: TRBV6-1; length: 14; D: .; J: TRBJ2-5; size: medium-sized; CDR3: CASSEAGGQETQYF; DNA: TGTGCCAGCAGTGAAGCGGGGGGCCAAGAGACCCAGTACTTC
V: TRBV19; length: 15; D: .; J: TRBJ1-5; size: .; CDR3: CASSPADGGNQPQHF; DNA: TGTGCCAGTAGTCCCGCTGACGGGGGCAATCAGCCCCAGCATTTT
V: TRBV9; length: 16; D: TRBD2; J: TRBJ2-3; size: .; CDR3: CASTSPGTSGSNTQYF; DNA: TGTGCCAGCACCTCCCCTGGGACTAGCGGGTCCAATACGCAGTATTTT
V: TRBV7-9; length: 14; D: TRBD2; J: TRBJ2-7; size: .; CDR3: CASSRTSGMDEQYF; DNA: TGTGCCAGCAGCCGGACTAGCGGGATGGACGAGCAGTACTTC
V: TRBV19; length: 17; D: TRBD2; J: TRBJ2-7; size: .; CDR3: CASSMASGIPGPYEQYF; DNA: TGTGCCAGTAGTATGGCTAGCGGGATCCCCGGCCCCTACGAGCAGTACTTC
V: TRBV2; length: 15; D: .; J: TRBJ1-3; size: few; CDR3: CASRATAGTGNTIYF; DNA: TGTGCCAGCAGGGCCACCGCGGGGACTGGAAACACCATATATTTT
V: TRBV7-8; length: 22; D: TRBD2; J: TRBJ2-7; size: .; CDR3: CASSFRRLADMYTKNNSYEQYF; DNA: TGTGCCAGCAGCTTTCGGCGGCTAGCGGATATGTATACTAAGAATAACTCCTACGAGCAGTACTTC
V: TRBV7-6; length: 16; D: TRBD2; J: TRBJ2-7; size: .; CDR3: CASSPGTSGRALEQYF; DNA: TGTGCCAGCAGCCCTGGGACTAGCGGGAGGGCGCTCGAGCAGTACTTC
V: TRBV19; length: 15; D: .; J: TRBJ1-5; size: .; CDR3: CASTAPRAGSQPQHF; DNA: TGTGCCAGTACTGCCCCCCGGGCGGGGAGTCAGCCCCAGCATTTT
V: TRBV18; length: 13; D: .; J: TRBJ2-1; size: .; CDR3: CASSGDSQVEQFF; DNA: TGTGCCAGCTCAGGGGACTCCCAAGTTGAGCAGTTCTTC
V: TRBV6-5; length: 14; D: TRBD1; J: TRBJ1-2; size: .; CDR3: CASSVTGSGYGYTF; DNA: TGTGCCAGCAGTGTGACAGGGAGCGGCTATGGCTACACCTTC